The rows below give T cell receptor beta chains drawn from one sample of a study of cytomegalovirus exposure and HLA in healthy donors. The protocol was immunoSEQ multiplex PCR, while the TCRdb copy is restricted to in-frame clones and leaves out a portion. The sample shows 140,000 or so clones, approximately 72% of them seen only once. The sequencing input was PBMCs. The origin of the receptors is a woman in her sixties or seventies in good health and CMV-seronegative. The CDR3 runs from the conserved cysteine through the conserved F or W. D genes are given only for firm matches. Expanded clones get a size class; other rows say once, few or many, or leave the size out.

d_gene: TRBD1; v_gene: TRBV19; j_gene: TRBJ2-3; abundance: .; CDR3aa: CASRRDRGTDTQYF; CDR3nt: TGTGCCAGTAGGAGGGACAGGGGCACAGATACGCAGTATTTT
d_gene: TRBD1; v_gene: TRBV9; j_gene: TRBJ1-5; abundance: .; CDR3aa: CASSVAGTAQPQHF; CDR3nt: TGTGCCAGCAGCGTAGCCGGGACAGCACAGCCCCAGCATTTT
d_gene: .; v_gene: TRBV5-1; j_gene: TRBJ2-1; abundance: few; CDR3aa: CASSSGGANEQFF; CDR3nt: TGCGCCAGCAGCAGCGGCGGGGCGAATGAGCAGTTCTTC
d_gene: TRBD2; v_gene: TRBV27; j_gene: TRBJ2-2; abundance: few; CDR3aa: CASSSPGGLAGGTGELFF; CDR3nt: TGTGCCAGCAGTTCCCCGGGTGGACTAGCGGGAGGGACCGGGGAGCTGTTTTTT
d_gene: TRBD2; v_gene: TRBV27; j_gene: TRBJ2-1; abundance: .; CDR3aa: CASGALAGGEGEQFF; CDR3nt: TGTGCCAGCGGAGCATTAGCGGGGGGGGAGGGTGAGCAGTTCTTC
d_gene: .; v_gene: TRBV23-1; j_gene: TRBJ2-7; abundance: .; CDR3aa: CASSQSSGHYEQYF; CDR3nt: TGCGCCAGCAGTCAATCGTCCGGACACTACGAGCAGTACTTC
d_gene: .; v_gene: TRBV6-1; j_gene: TRBJ2-7; abundance: .; CDR3aa: CASSEGTLYEQYF; CDR3nt: TGTGCCAGCAGTGAAGGGACACTCTACGAGCAGTACTTC
d_gene: TRBD2; v_gene: TRBV4-1; j_gene: TRBJ2-1; abundance: .; CDR3aa: CASSQNGLAGEQFF; CDR3nt: TGCGCCAGCAGCCAGAACGGACTAGCGGGGGAGCAGTTCTTC
d_gene: TRBD1; v_gene: TRBV6-1; j_gene: TRBJ1-2; abundance: .; CDR3aa: CASTRDRGQNGYTF; CDR3nt: TGTGCCAGCACCCGGGACAGGGGGCAAAATGGCTACACCTTC
d_gene: TRBD1; v_gene: TRBV12-5; j_gene: TRBJ2-7; abundance: .; CDR3aa: CASGLAGGYEQYF; CDR3nt: TGTGCTAGTGGTTTGGCAGGGGGCTACGAGCAGTACTTC
d_gene: .; v_gene: TRBV28; j_gene: TRBJ2-7; abundance: .; CDR3aa: CASGQLSYEQYF; CDR3nt: TGTGCCAGCGGACAGCTCTCCTACGAGCAGTACTTC
d_gene: TRBD2; v_gene: TRBV4-3; j_gene: TRBJ2-7; abundance: .; CDR3aa: CASSQETVLAGGLDHYEQYF; CDR3nt: TGCGCCAGCAGCCAAGAGACGGTCCTAGCGGGCGGGTTGGACCACTACGAGCAGTACTTC
d_gene: TRBD2; v_gene: TRBV18; j_gene: TRBJ2-1; abundance: .; CDR3aa: CASSPQGLAGGDHEQFF; CDR3nt: TGTGCCAGCTCACCACAGGGACTAGCGGGGGGGGACCATGAGCAGTTCTTC
d_gene: .; v_gene: TRBV28; j_gene: TRBJ2-5; abundance: .; CDR3aa: CASSFGGETQYF; CDR3nt: TGTGCCAGCAGTTTTGGAGGAGAGACCCAGTACTTC
d_gene: .; v_gene: TRBV11-2; j_gene: TRBJ2-2; abundance: .; CDR3aa: CASSRAGSNTGELFF; CDR3nt: TGTGCCAGCAGCCGAGCCGGGTCCAACACCGGGGAGCTGTTTTTT
d_gene: TRBD2; v_gene: TRBV25-1; j_gene: TRBJ2-5; abundance: .; CDR3aa: CASSEMRGIQEAQYF; CDR3nt: TGTGCCAGCAGTGAAATGCGGGGGATCCAAGAGGCCCAGTACTTC
d_gene: TRBD1; v_gene: TRBV2; j_gene: TRBJ2-5; abundance: .; CDR3aa: CASSKFTGERETQYF; CDR3nt: TGTGCCAGCAGTAAGTTCACAGGGGAGCGAGAGACCCAGTACTTC
d_gene: .; v_gene: TRBV21-1; j_gene: TRBJ2-5; abundance: .; CDR3aa: CASRTGEETQYF; CDR3nt: TGTGCCAGCAGGACGGGGGAAGAGACCCAGTACTTC
d_gene: TRBD1; v_gene: TRBV19; j_gene: TRBJ1-5; abundance: .; CDR3aa: CASSLQGGQPQHF; CDR3nt: TGTGCCAGTAGCTTACAGGGGGGTCAGCCCCAGCATTTT
d_gene: .; v_gene: TRBV7-9; j_gene: TRBJ2-2; abundance: .; CDR3aa: CASSSTLTMGGTGELFF; CDR3nt: TGTGCCAGCAGCTCCACCCTTACTATGGGTGGCACCGGGGAGCTGTTTTTT
d_gene: TRBD1; v_gene: TRBV15; j_gene: TRBJ1-2; abundance: .; CDR3aa: CATSRGQGFGYTF; CDR3nt: TGTGCCACCAGCAGGGGACAGGGTTTTGGCTACACCTTC
d_gene: .; v_gene: TRBV19; j_gene: TRBJ1-1; abundance: .; CDR3aa: CASSGAGWAEAFF; CDR3nt: TGTGCCAGTAGTGGGGCCGGCTGGGCTGAAGCTTTCTTT
d_gene: TRBD1; v_gene: TRBV4-2; j_gene: TRBJ1-2; abundance: .; CDR3aa: CASSQVGQGGGYTF; CDR3nt: TGTGCCAGCAGCCAAGTAGGACAGGGCGGAGGCTACACCTTC
d_gene: TRBD2; v_gene: TRBV19; j_gene: TRBJ2-1; abundance: .; CDR3aa: CASSIGGLAGVNEQFF; CDR3nt: TGTGCCAGTAGTATAGGAGGACTAGCGGGAGTAAACGAGCAGTTCTTC
d_gene: .; v_gene: TRBV7-8; j_gene: TRBJ1-1; abundance: few; CDR3aa: CASSLDPPGENTEAFF; CDR3nt: TGTGCCAGCAGCTTAGACCCTCCAGGGGAAAACACTGAAGCTTTCTTT
d_gene: TRBD2; v_gene: TRBV5-4; j_gene: TRBJ2-5; abundance: .; CDR3aa: CASSLSGRRETQYF; CDR3nt: TGTGCCAGCAGCTTGTCCGGGAGGAGGGAGACCCAGTACTTC
d_gene: TRBD1; v_gene: TRBV2; j_gene: TRBJ1-1; abundance: once; CDR3aa: CASSRQGMGRNTEAFF; CDR3nt: TGTGCCAGCAGTCGACAGGGGATGGGGCGCAACACTGAAGCTTTCTTT
d_gene: TRBD2; v_gene: TRBV4-1; j_gene: TRBJ2-1; abundance: .; CDR3aa: CASSQGWRELGRRANEQFF; CDR3nt: TGCGCCAGCAGCCAAGGTTGGCGGGAGCTGGGGAGAAGGGCCAATGAGCAGTTCTTC
d_gene: .; v_gene: TRBV29-1; j_gene: TRBJ2-5; abundance: .; CDR3aa: CSVEGATQETQYF; CDR3nt: TGCAGCGTTGAAGGAGCGACCCAAGAGACCCAGTACTTC
d_gene: .; v_gene: TRBV5-4; j_gene: TRBJ1-2; abundance: .; CDR3aa: CASSPGGGNYGYTF; CDR3nt: TGTGCCAGCAGTCCGGGAGGCGGGAACTATGGCTACACCTTC
d_gene: TRBD1; v_gene: TRBV2; j_gene: TRBJ1-2; abundance: .; CDR3aa: CASRTGDYGYTF; CDR3nt: TGTGCCAGCAGAACAGGGGACTATGGCTACACCTTC
d_gene: TRBD2; v_gene: TRBV11-2; j_gene: TRBJ2-7; abundance: .; CDR3aa: CASSARTGFGGGRPYEQYF; CDR3nt: TGTGCCAGCAGCGCACGGACGGGTTTTGGGGGAGGGCGGCCGTACGAGCAGTACTTC
d_gene: .; v_gene: TRBV27; j_gene: TRBJ1-1; abundance: .; CDR3aa: CASSPWAGNTEAFF; CDR3nt: TGTGCCAGCAGTCCGTGGGCCGGTAACACTGAAGCTTTCTTT
d_gene: .; v_gene: TRBV4-2; j_gene: TRBJ1-3; abundance: .; CDR3aa: CASSQDIGGVSGNTIYF; CDR3nt: TGTGCCAGCAGCCAAGATATTGGAGGGGTCTCTGGAAACACCATATATTTT
d_gene: TRBD2; v_gene: TRBV4-1; j_gene: TRBJ2-2; abundance: many; CDR3aa: CASSHTIAGPGELFF; CDR3nt: TGCGCCAGCAGCCACACAATAGCGGGACCCGGGGAGCTGTTTTTT
d_gene: TRBD1; v_gene: TRBV19; j_gene: TRBJ2-1; abundance: .; CDR3aa: CASSPGQGYEQFF; CDR3nt: TGTGCCAGTAGCCCGGGACAGGGCTATGAGCAGTTCTTC
d_gene: TRBD2; v_gene: TRBV7-2; j_gene: TRBJ2-5; abundance: .; CDR3aa: CASSLLAGQETQYF; CDR3nt: TGTGCCAGCAGCCTACTAGCGGGACAAGAGACCCAGTACTTC
d_gene: .; v_gene: TRBV9; j_gene: TRBJ1-5; abundance: once; CDR3aa: CARHLAVPWGGDQPQHF; CDR3nt: TGTGCCAGACACTTGGCCGTCCCATGGGGGGGAGATCAGCCCCAGCATTTT
d_gene: .; v_gene: TRBV27; j_gene: TRBJ1-5; abundance: .; CDR3aa: CASSFHGGNQPQHF; CDR3nt: TGTGCCAGCAGTTTTCACGGAGGCAATCAGCCCCAGCATTTT
d_gene: TRBD1; v_gene: TRBV5-1; j_gene: TRBJ2-7; abundance: .; CDR3aa: CASSWGAVTGGYEQYF; CDR3nt: TGCGCCAGCAGCTGGGGGGCTGTCACAGGGGGATACGAGCAGTACTTC
d_gene: .; v_gene: TRBV7-2; j_gene: TRBJ2-7; abundance: once; CDR3aa: CASSQVAGYEQYF; CDR3nt: TGTGCCAGCAGCCAGGTTGCTGGGTACGAGCAGTACTTC
d_gene: TRBD2; v_gene: TRBV7-6; j_gene: TRBJ2-1; abundance: .; CDR3aa: CASSSSGLAPEQFF; CDR3nt: TGTGCCAGCAGCTCCTCGGGACTAGCTCCCGAGCAGTTCTTC